The 20 T cell receptor beta chains reported below all come from one sample, sequenced in a study of blood T cell repertoires in COVID-19. Profiling relied on immunoSEQ multiplex PCR, and the TCRdb table lists in-frame clones only, not all of them. Among a few hundred thousand clones listed, just under 90% were seen once. The sample was PBMCs or T cells enriched from blood (not recorded which). These receptors originate from a woman in her 50s who had recovered from COVID-19.

The gene calls are TRBV7-2 and TRBJ2-5; 7 nucleotides agree with TRBD2. The ends lost 2 bases at V and 7 bases at J; junction bases unmatched: 13. The germline V gene encodes CDR1 SGHTA and CDR2 FQGNSA. This CDR3 is built from 16 residues. CDR3 loop: CASSLLAVNNRGTQYF. CDR3 in DNA: TGTGCCAGCAGCTTACTAGCGGTAAACAACCGGGGGACCCAGTACTTC.

This chain uses TRBV4-1 with TRBJ1-6; TRBD1 aligns across 9 bases. The CDR3 totals 16 residues. After removal of 4 bases from V and 9 bases from J, the junction contained 10 bases not matched to a gene. Germline lookup yields CDR1 MGHRA and CDR2 YSYEKL. The CDR3 DNA reads as TGCGCCAGCAGCCGGGGATCCGGGACAGGGACTTCACCCCTCCACTTT. Protein: CASSRGSGTGTSPLHF.

The chain is built from TRBV27 and TRBJ1-4; D remains ambiguous. The CDR3 has 12 amino acids. Germline CDR1 and CDR2: MNHEY and SMNVEV (reference sequence). Trimming removed 4 bases at V and 4 bases at J, with 4 bases between. The CDR3 spells CASSSLNEKLFF. CDR3 DNA: TGTGCCAGCAGTTCCCTTAATGAAAAACTGTTTTTT.

The chain carries TRBV7-2 and TRBJ2-7, with D possibly being TRBD1 (6 bases). Germline assignment: CDR1 SGHTA and CDR2 FQGNSA. The CDR3 is made up of 14 amino acids. V lost 1 base to trimming and J lost 5 bases, with 12 bases between them. The CDR3 loop reads CASSLDREGNEQYF. The CDR3 coding sequence is TGTGCCAGCAGCTTAGACAGGGAAGGGAACGAGCAGTACTTC.

The chain combines TRBV2 with TRBJ1-1, with TRBD1 identical over 7 bases. This CDR3 has 15 residues. V dropped 7 bases and J dropped 5; count of bases not matched to a gene: 13. Looked up from germline, CDR1 is SNHLY and CDR2 is FYNNEI. Written as DNA, the CDR3 is TGTGCCAGCACTTCGATGACAGGGAGGAGGACTGAAGCTTTCTTT. This translates into CASTSMTGRRTEAFF.

The chain joins TRBV7-2 to TRBJ1-4, with D perhaps TRBD1 (5 bases). The germline gives CDR1 SGHTA, CDR2 FQGNSA. The V end was cut by 1 base, the J end by 0 bases, with 12 bases between. CDR3 size: 17 residues. The CDR3 here is CASSLDGGSPTNEKLFF. In DNA form, the CDR3 reads TGTGCCAGCAGCTTAGACGGGGGGAGCCCAACTAATGAAAAACTGTTTTTT.

The rearrangement links TRBV10-3 to TRBJ1-2; TRBD1 might be the D (6 bases). This CDR3 region has 14 residues. Germline CDR1 ENHRY, CDR2 SYGVKD. The V gene lost 6 bases and the J gene lost 2 bases, with 13 bases spanning the gap. CDR3 amino acids: CAISPIQGNYGYTF. In DNA form, the CDR3 reads TGTGCCATCAGCCCAATCCAGGGGAACTATGGCTACACCTTC.

About this clone itself: This same CDR3 is encoded by further DNA sequences in the sample. V usage is TRBV28 and J usage is TRBJ1-5; D gene uncertain. Trimming removed 3 bases at V and 6 bases at J, with 3 bases between. The CDR3 is made up of 11 amino acids. In germline, CDR1 is MDHEN, CDR2 SYDVKM. The CDR3 DNA follows: TGTGCCAGCAGTTTCAGTCAGCCCCAGCATTTT. This sequence encodes CASSFSQPQHF.

A note on this clone: Additional DNA sequences in this sample encode the identical CDR3. The rearrangement links TRBV19 to TRBJ1-1; D perhaps matches TRBD1 (6 bases). The V gene's germline CDR1 is LNHDA and CDR2 SQIVND (reference sequence). The CDR3 length is 14 residues. V was shortened by 3 bases and J by 0 bases, with 8 bases between the two germline ends. DNA of the CDR3: TGTGCCAGTAGTATCGGACAGATGAACACTGAAGCTTTCTTT. Its translation is CASSIGQMNTEAFF.

This clone appeared a few times. V and J are TRBV5-1 and TRBJ1-1, with a weak D call TRBD1 (5 bases). This CDR3 has 13 residues. V lost 7 bases to trimming and J lost 0 bases, with 10 bases between them. The V gene's germline CDR1 is SGHRS and CDR2 YFSETQ. As DNA, the CDR3 is TGCGCCAGCCAGACAGAAATGAACACTGAAGCTTTCTTT. Its protein product is CASQTEMNTEAFF.

CDR3 sequence: CASSFGPDRGADGYTF. The CDR3, as DNA: TGTGCCAGCAGCTTTGGACCGGACAGGGGGGCGGATGGCTACACCTTC. The chain couples TRBV11-2 to TRBJ1-2; 10 bases map to TRBD1. Germline loops: CDR1 SGHAT, CDR2 FQNNGV. The CDR3 is 16 amino acids. Germline trimming cut 3 bases from V and 6 bases from J; bases unmatched to any gene: 10.

The chain couples TRBV5-1 to TRBJ2-5; TRBD2 agrees at 8 bases. Trimming at V came to 4 bases and at J to 2 bases, leaving 4 bases not matched to a gene. The CDR3 spans 14 residues. CDR1 and CDR2 from the germline V gene are SGHRS and YFSETQ. The CDR3 here is CASSGAGGQETQYF. The CDR3 DNA follows: TGCGCCAGCAGCGGTGCGGGGGGACAAGAGACCCAGTACTTC.

This chain joins TRBV18 and TRBJ1-5, with 7 positions matching TRBD1. With 0 bases clipped from V and 4 bases from J, the junction kept 6 bases outside the gene matches. Germline V lookup: CDR1 KGHSH, CDR2 LQKENI. This CDR3 is built from 16 residues. CDR3 sequence (DNA): TGTGCCAGCTCACCACCTACAGGGGTGGGTAATCAGCCCCAGCATTTT. This translates into CASSPPTGVGNQPQHF.

The J gene is TRBJ1-5, the V gene TRBV2; 7 bases match TRBD1. CDR3 length: 14 amino acids. J lost 3 bases, V lost 4 bases, and 3 bases had no gene match. The germline gives CDR1 SNHLY, CDR2 FYNNEI. CDR3 sequence: CASSGQGINQPQHF. CDR3 coding DNA: TGTGCCAGCAGTGGACAGGGTATCAATCAGCCCCAGCATTTT.

This clone was detected a few times. This chain joins TRBV7-2 and TRBJ1-1; D call uncertain. Trimming cost V 3 bases and J 5 bases, with 7 bases left between them. Per germline, CDR1 SGHTA and CDR2 FQGNSA. The CDR3 totals 12 residues. The CDR3 sequence: CASSFVQTEAFF. Here the CDR3 DNA reads TGTGCCAGCAGCTTTGTCCAAACTGAAGCTTTCTTT.

The chain couples TRBV27 to TRBJ2-7; 11 positions match TRBD2. Per germline, CDR1 MNHEY and CDR2 SMNVEV (reference sequence). J lost 3 bases, V lost 10 bases, and 8 bases had no gene match. The CDR3 is made up of 14 amino acids. The CDR3, as DNA: TGTGCCACCTCCCCTCTAGCGGGGGGCTACGAGCAGTACTTC. Translated, it gives CATSPLAGGYEQYF.

This chain links TRBV24-1 with TRBJ1-1; 7 nucleotides agree with TRBD1. Germline values: CDR1 KGHDR, CDR2 SFDVKD. V trimming: 8 bases; J trimming: 2 bases; junction bases outside the gene matches: 7. The CDR3 consists of 14 residues. CDR3 bases: TGTGCCACCATGTACGGGACAGATAACACTGAAGCTTTCTTT. This translates into CATMYGTDNTEAFF.

The rearrangement joins TRBV28 to TRBJ2-7, with a possible D match to TRBD1 (6 bases). Germline V gene lookup returns CDR1 MDHEN and CDR2 SYDVKM. Trimming left V 4 bases short and J 2 bases short, with 12 bases between. The CDR3 spans 14 residues. The CDR3 loop reads CASSYRTATYEQYF. The CDR3 nucleotides read TGTGCCAGCAGTTATCGGACAGCGACCTACGAGCAGTACTTC.

This clone occurred a few times. The CDR3 protein is CASSLEPGQGNTIYF. The CDR3 coding sequence is TGTGCCAGCAGCTTAGAACCCGGACAGGGAAACACCATATATTTT. The rearrangement joins TRBV7-6 to TRBJ1-3, with D possibly TRBD1 on 6 matching bases. Germline V lookup: CDR1 SGHVS, CDR2 FNYEAQ. V was shortened by 1 base and J by 4 bases, with 11 bases between the two germline ends. The length of the CDR3 is 15 residues.

The J gene is TRBJ2-3, the V gene TRBV5-1, with 8 bases aligning to TRBD2. Trimming at V came to 1 base and at J to 2 bases, leaving 6 bases not matched to a gene. Germline V lookup: CDR1 SGHRS, CDR2 YFSETQ. The CDR3 loop spans 16 amino acids. The CDR3 nucleotides are TGCGCCAGCAGCTTGACTAGCGGACTTAACACAGATACGCAGTATTTT. Protein: CASSLTSGLNTDTQYF.